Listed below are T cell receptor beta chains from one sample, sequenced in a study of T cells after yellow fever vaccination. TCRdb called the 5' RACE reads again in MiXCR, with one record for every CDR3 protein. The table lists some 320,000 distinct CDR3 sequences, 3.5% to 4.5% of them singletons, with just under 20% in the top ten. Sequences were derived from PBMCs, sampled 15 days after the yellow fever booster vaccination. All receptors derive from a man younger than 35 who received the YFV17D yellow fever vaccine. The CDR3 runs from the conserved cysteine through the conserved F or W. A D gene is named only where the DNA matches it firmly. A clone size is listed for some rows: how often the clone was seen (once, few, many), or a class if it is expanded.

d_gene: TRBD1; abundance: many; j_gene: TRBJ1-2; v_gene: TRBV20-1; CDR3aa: CSASQGADYGYTF; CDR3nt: TGCAGTGCTTCTCAGGGGGCTGACTATGGCTACACCTTC
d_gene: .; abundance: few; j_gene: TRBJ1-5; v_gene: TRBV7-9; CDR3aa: CASSPREGMPQHF; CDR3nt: TGTGCCAGCAGCCCCCGCGAGGGGATGCCCCAGCATTTT
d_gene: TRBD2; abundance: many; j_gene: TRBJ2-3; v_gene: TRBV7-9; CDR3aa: CASSRRLAGGTDTQYF; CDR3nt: TGTGCCAGCAGTCGTAGACTAGCGGGGGGCACAGATACGCAGTATTTT
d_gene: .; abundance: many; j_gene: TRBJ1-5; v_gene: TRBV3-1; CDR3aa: CASSQDSGLGQPQHF; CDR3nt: TGTGCCAGCAGCCAAGATTCAGGATTGGGTCAGCCCCAGCATTTT
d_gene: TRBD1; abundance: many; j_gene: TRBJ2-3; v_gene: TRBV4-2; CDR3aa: CASSLRGGVETDTQYF; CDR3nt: TGTGCCAGCAGCCTACGAGGGGGCGTCGAAACAGATACGCAGTATTTT
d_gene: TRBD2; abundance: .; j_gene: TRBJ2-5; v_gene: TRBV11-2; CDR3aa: CASSLDRGGGETQYF; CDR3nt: TGTGCCAGCAGCTTAGATCGTGGCGGGGGAGAGACCCAGTACTTC
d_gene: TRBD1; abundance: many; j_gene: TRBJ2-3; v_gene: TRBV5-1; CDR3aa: CASSPGTGGTDTQYF; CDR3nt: TGCGCCAGCAGCCCCGGGACAGGGGGGACAGATACGCAGTATTTT
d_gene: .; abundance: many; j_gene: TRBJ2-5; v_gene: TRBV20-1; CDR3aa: CSAYRPRGAGETQYF; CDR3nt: TGCAGTGCTTACCGCCCTCGGGGGGCCGGGGAGACCCAGTACTTC
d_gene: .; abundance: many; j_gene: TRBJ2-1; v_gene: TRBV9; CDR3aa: CASSVVGAEDFQFF; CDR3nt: TGTGCCAGCAGCGTAGTAGGGGCGGAGGATTTCCAGTTCTTC
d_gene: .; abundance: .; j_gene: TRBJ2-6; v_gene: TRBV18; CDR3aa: CASSPKSATRGANVLTF; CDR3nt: TGTGCCAGCTCACCGAAGTCCGCAACGCGGGGGGCCAACGTCCTGACTTTC
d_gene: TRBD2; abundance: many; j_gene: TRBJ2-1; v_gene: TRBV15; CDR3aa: CATSREPGLAIYNEQFF; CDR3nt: TGTGCCACCAGCAGAGAGCCGGGACTAGCGATTTACAATGAGCAGTTCTTC
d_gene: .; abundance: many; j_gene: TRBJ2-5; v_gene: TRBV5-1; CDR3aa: CASSLGVGPETQYF; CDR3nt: TGCGCCAGCAGCTTGGGGGTAGGACCAGAGACCCAGTACTTC
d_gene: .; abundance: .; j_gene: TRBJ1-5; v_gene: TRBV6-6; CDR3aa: CASSYDDSQPQHF; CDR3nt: TGTGCCAGCAGTTACGACGATTCTCAGCCCCAGCATTTT
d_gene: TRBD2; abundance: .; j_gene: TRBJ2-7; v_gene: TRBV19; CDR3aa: CAVGGAGYEQYF; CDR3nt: TGTGCCGTCGGGGGGGCCGGCTACGAGCAGTACTTC
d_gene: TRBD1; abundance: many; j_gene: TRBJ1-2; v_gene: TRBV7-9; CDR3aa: CASSFGTGDYGYTF; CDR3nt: TGTGCCAGCAGCTTTGGGACAGGGGACTATGGCTACACCTTC
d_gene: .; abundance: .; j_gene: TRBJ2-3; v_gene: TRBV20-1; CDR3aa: CSATTPAPTQYF; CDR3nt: TGCAGTGCTACGACCCCCGCGCCAACGCAGTATTTT
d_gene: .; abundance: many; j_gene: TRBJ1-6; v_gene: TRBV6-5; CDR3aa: CASSQYTGRSSPLHF; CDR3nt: TGTGCCAGCAGCCAGTACACAGGGAGATCTTCACCCCTCCACTTT
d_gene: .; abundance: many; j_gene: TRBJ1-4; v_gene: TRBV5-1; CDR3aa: CASSLGYEKLFF; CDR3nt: TGCGCCAGCAGCTTGGGCTATGAAAAACTGTTTTTT
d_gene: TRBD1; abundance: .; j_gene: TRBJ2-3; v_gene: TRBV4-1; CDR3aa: CASSQPRQGFTDTQYF; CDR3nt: TGCGCCAGCAGCCAGCCAAGACAGGGGTTCACAGATACGCAGTATTTT
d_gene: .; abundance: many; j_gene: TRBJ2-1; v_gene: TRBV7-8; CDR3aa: CASSPSSWGEQFF; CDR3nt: TGTGCCAGCAGCCCTTCGAGCTGGGGGGAGCAGTTCTTC
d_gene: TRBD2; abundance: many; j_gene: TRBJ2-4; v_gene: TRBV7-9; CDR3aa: CASSLSSGVAKNIQYF; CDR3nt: TGTGCCAGCAGCTTGTCTAGCGGAGTAGCCAAAAACATTCAGTACTTC
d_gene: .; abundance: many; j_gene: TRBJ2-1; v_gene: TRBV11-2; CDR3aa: CASSGGYSYNEQFF; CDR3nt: TGTGCCAGCAGCGGGGGCTACTCCTACAATGAGCAGTTCTTC
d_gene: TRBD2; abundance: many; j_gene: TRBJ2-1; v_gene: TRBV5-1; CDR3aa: CASSSEGLAGGPQFF; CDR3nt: TGCGCCAGCAGCTCTGAGGGACTAGCGGGGGGTCCTCAGTTCTTC
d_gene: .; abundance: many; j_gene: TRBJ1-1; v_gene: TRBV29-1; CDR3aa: CSVGSFFALNTEAFF; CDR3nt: TGCAGCGTTGGGTCCTTCTTTGCTTTGAACACTGAAGCTTTCTTT
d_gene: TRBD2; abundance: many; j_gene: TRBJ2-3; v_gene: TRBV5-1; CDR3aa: CASSLVTSGGADTQYF; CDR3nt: TGCGCCAGCAGCTTGGTTACTAGCGGGGGGGCTGATACGCAGTATTTT
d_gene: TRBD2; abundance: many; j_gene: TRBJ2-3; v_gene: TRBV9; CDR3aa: CASSPPPGLAGTDTQYF; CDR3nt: TGTGCCAGCAGCCCTCCACCGGGACTAGCCGGTACAGATACGCAGTATTTT